In this sample, the clone carrying this T cell receptor beta chain turned up once. Germline CDR1 and CDR2: SGHTA and FQGNSA. J was trimmed by 0 bases and V by 1 base; bases with no gene match: 6. This CDR3 has 17 amino acids. In the authors' methods: Reference gene primer amplification gave nucleated cell count estimates. The data were produced by immunoSEQ multiplex PCR, yet TCRdb's version contains in-frame clones alone and is incomplete. The V and J calls and clone size are taken from that table; D and trimming were inferred from the DNA. In the table there are nearly 250,000 clones, 86% of which are singletons. Cohort allocation depended upon clinical history that participants reported. Cohort 3 donors were reported recovered after two negative PCRs, clearance, or symptom resolution. The sample belongs to a study of blood T cell repertoires in COVID-19. Study in general: PBMCs, B-cell-depleted T cells, or T cells provided the cDNA or gDNA that made up the material.

The chain employs TRBV7-2 and TRBJ2-1, with 7 bases fitting TRBD2. This receptor was obtained from a woman in her 50s who had recovered from COVID-19. Sequencing used PBMCs or T cells enriched from blood (not recorded which). The CDR3 sequence is CASSLVWRTSSYNEQFF. CDR3 coding DNA: TGTGCCAGCAGCTTAGTTTGGCGGACTAGCTCCTACAATGAGCAGTTCTTC.